Following are 5 T cell receptor beta chains from one sample sequenced in a study of cytomegalovirus exposure and HLA in healthy donors. The PCR ran on 60 Vbeta and 13 Jbeta primers. The data were produced by immunoSEQ multiplex PCR, yet TCRdb's version contains in-frame clones alone and is incomplete. This table has 140,000 to 150,000 clones, approximately 80% appearing once. The sample consisted of PBMCs. These receptors were taken from a male donor in good health and CMV-seronegative.

This clone was seen a handful of times. The J gene is TRBJ2-1, the V gene TRBV9; 9 nucleotides agree with TRBD1. CDR1 is SGDLS and CDR2 is YYNGEE in the germline V gene. After removal of 0 bases from V and 7 bases from J, the junction contained 8 bases not matched to a gene. The CDR3 sequence is 16 residues long. Here the CDR3 DNA reads TGTGCCAGCAGCGTAGCGACCGGGGGGACAGGGAATGAGCAGTTCTTC. This sequence encodes CASSVATGGTGNEQFF. Filled out from reference TRBV9 and TRBJ2-1, the complete variable domain reads DSGVTQTPKHLITATGQRVTLRCSPRSGDLSVYWYQQSLDQGLQFLIQYYNGEERAKGNILERFSAQQFPDLHSELNLSSLELGDSALYFCASSVATGGTGNEQFFGPGTRLTVL.

V and J are TRBV27 and TRBJ2-5, with D unresolved. The J call may be mistaken, given a closer DNA end match to TRBJ2-7. Germline V gene data show CDR1 as MNHEY and CDR2 as SMNVEV (reference sequence). This CDR3 has 13 residues. Here the CDR3 reads CASSLSLVYEQYF. CDR3 coding DNA: TGTGCCAGCAGTTTATCTTTGGTCTACGAGCAGTACTTC.

The V gene is TRBV30, the J gene TRBJ2-5; TRBD2 is a possible D gene (5 bases). The CDR3 consists of 13 residues. The V end was cut by 1 base, the J end by 5 bases, with 11 bases between. Germline CDR1 GTSNPN, CDR2 SVGIG (reference sequence). The CDR3 DNA reads TGTGCCTGGAGTGCGAGGGTCAGGGAGACCCAGTACTTC. Amino acids: CAWSARVRETQYF.

This clone appeared a single time. The V gene is TRBV12-5, the J gene TRBJ2-1; 7 bases agree with TRBD2. Germline CDR1 reads LGHNT; CDR2 reads FRNRAP. With 3 bases clipped from V and 2 bases from J, the junction kept 10 bases outside the gene matches. This CDR3 has 17 residues. CDR3 coding DNA: TGTGCTAGTGGTTTTCCCCCCTCTAGCGGCACCTACAATGAGCAGTTCTTC. It codes for CASGFPPSSGTYNEQFF.

This clone was found once. The gene calls are TRBV7-3 and TRBJ2-1, with a tentative D call TRBD2 (5 bases). CDR3 length: 15 residues. The germline V gene encodes CDR1 SGHTA and CDR2 FQGTGA. The V end was cut by 4 bases, the J end by 6 bases, with 16 bases between. CDR3 coding DNA: TGTGCCAGCAGCTCACTACCGGGAACCTTCAATGAGCAGTTCTTC. This codes for CASSSLPGTFNEQFF.